The source of this TCR beta chain is a study of T cell responses to AZD1222 COVID-19 vaccine. V lost 0 bases and J lost 0, with 5 bases in between. This CDR3 contains 15 residues. Per germline, CDR1 LNHDA and CDR2 SQIVND (reference sequence). Assay used: immunoSEQ multiplex PCR; TCRdb lists only in-frame clones, some missing. The sample has about 120,000 clones, 89% seen once; the top ten hold approximately 1.5%. Here the sequenced sample was peripheral blood, taken on day 0 of AZD1222 vaccination. This chain connects TRBV19 to TRBJ1-4; D remains ambiguous. This clonotype was sampled from an adult in good health. CDR3 nucleotide sequence: TGTGCCAGTAGTATAGATCTTACAACTAATGAAAAACTGTTTTTT. Translating it yields CASSIDLTTNEKLFF.